One sample yielded the 11 T cell receptor beta chains listed below, sequenced in a study of T cell repertoires in cytomegalovirus infection. TCRdb re-analysed the reads in MiXCR, keeping a single row per CDR3 protein. The sample records about 230,000 distinct CDR3 sequences, roughly 23% being singletons. Input material: CD8+ T cells from PBMCs. The receptors derive from a human donor in good health (CMV status not recorded). Some clones in this sample may be carry-over from other donors' samples.

This clonotype has just a few counts. The chain links TRBV20-1 to TRBJ1-2; D is uncertain. V was pared by 0 bases and J by 5 bases, with 10 bases between. Germline loops: CDR1 DFQATT, CDR2 SNEGSKA (reference sequence). This CDR3 contains 13 residues. Here the CDR3 DNA reads TGCAGTGCTAGAGAAGGAGGGTCTTATGGCTACACCTTC. This sequence encodes CSAREGGSYGYTF.

The chain recombines TRBV29-1 with TRBJ2-2; D is tentatively TRBD1 or TRBD2 (6 bases each). V lost 3 bases and J lost 6, with 17 bases in between. Germline loops: CDR1 SQVTM, CDR2 ANQGSEA. This CDR3 spans 15 amino acids. The CDR3 DNA reads as TGCAGCGTTGACCCACAGGGTTGGGGGGCCGGGGAGCTGTTTTTT. This gives the protein CSVDPQGWGAGELFF.

This clonotype showed up many times. This rearrangement joins TRBV7-2 to TRBJ1-5; D possibly corresponds to TRBD1 (6 bases). The CDR3 is made up of 16 amino acids. Trimming took 5 bases from V and 0 from J, leaving 14 bases between them. The germline V gene has CDR1 SGHTA and CDR2 FQGNSA. The CDR3 spells CASSLNGQYSNQPQHF. The CDR3 DNA reads as TGTGCCAGCAGCCTTAATGGACAGTATAGCAATCAGCCCCAGCATTTT.

V gene TRBV29-1 combines with J gene TRBJ2-3, with TRBD2 identical over 9 bases. The CDR3 has 15 residues. CDR1 SQVTM and CDR2 ANQGSEA come from the germline V gene. The J segment lost 4 bases and the V segment lost 4 bases, leaving 9 bases of the junction unmatched. The CDR3 DNA reads TGCAGCGTTGGGCCCGATAGCGGGGGTGCAGATACGCAGTATTTT. This translates into CSVGPDSGGADTQYF.

The V gene is TRBV6-2 or TRBV6-3, the J gene TRBJ2-4; TRBD2 aligns across 10 bases. Germline V lookup: CDR1 MNHEY, CDR2 SVGEGT. With V trimmed by 3 bases and J by 5 bases, 7 bases remained unmatched. CDR3 length equals 16 residues. In nucleotides, the CDR3 is TGTGCCAGCAGTTATTCCCTAGCGGGGGTAGAAAACATTCAGTACTTC. Its protein product is CASSYSLAGVENIQYF.

Comment on this clonotype: This may come from a read error, since a much larger clone is one base off. The chain employs TRBV7-8 and TRBJ2-3, with D uncertain. The V and J ends lost 6 bases and 4 bases respectively, with 11 bases between them. Looked up from germline, CDR1 is SGHVS and CDR2 is FQNEAQ. The CDR3 is 13 residues long. CDR3 sequence reads: CASRWGSSDTQYF. The CDR3 DNA reads as TGTGCCAGCAGATGGGGTAGTTCAGATACGCAGTATTTT.

The chain joins TRBV30 to TRBJ2-7; D not resolved. Looked up from germline, CDR1 is GTSNPN and CDR2 is SVGIG (reference sequence). The CDR3 loop spans 14 amino acids. Trimming removed 3 bases from V and 6 bases from J, with 18 bases in between. In DNA form, the CDR3 reads TGTGCCTGGAGATCCCCGGGCCTCTTGTTCGAGCAGTACTTC. Translated: CAWRSPGLLFEQYF.

The chain is built from TRBV11-2 and TRBJ2-5; 10 nucleotides line up with TRBD2. The CDR3 is 15 residues long. Germline assignment: CDR1 SGHAT and CDR2 FQNNGV. V was clipped by 4 bases and J by 4 bases; unmatched bases: 6. The CDR3 protein is CASSYAASGGETQYF. CDR3 sequence (DNA): TGTGCCAGCAGCTACGCGGCTAGCGGGGGAGAGACCCAGTACTTC.

In its sample, this clonotype was seen many times. The rearrangement links TRBV12-3 or TRBV12-4 to TRBJ2-1, with D hard to call. The CDR3 is 11 residues long. The V and J ends lost 6 bases and 10 bases respectively, with 10 bases between them. The CDR3 region is CASRESGEQFF. The CDR3 coding sequence is TGTGCCAGCAGGGAGTCTGGGGAGCAGTTCTTC.

This clonotype was observed a single time. The chain couples TRBV5-5 to TRBJ2-1, with D tentatively TRBD2 (5 bases). V lost 0 bases and J lost 5, with 9 bases in between. The CDR3 extends over 14 amino acids. The V gene's germline CDR1 is SGHKS and CDR2 YYEKEE (reference sequence). The CDR3 bases are TGTGCCAGCAGCTTGGTGAGGGCTGACAATGAGCAGTTCTTC. Its protein is CASSLVRADNEQFF.

This clonotype was observed a few times. The chain couples TRBV28 to TRBJ2-7; D not certain. This CDR3 has 12 amino acids. CDR1 and CDR2 from the germline V gene are MDHEN and SYDVKM. V lost 5 bases and J 10 bases, leaving 15 bases between the germline ends. This CDR3 is CASSPLPGPQYF. CDR3 nucleotide sequence: TGTGCCAGCAGTCCCCTTCCCGGCCCCCAGTACTTC.